A selection of T cell receptor beta chains follows, all from one sample in a study of blood T cell repertoires in COVID-19. Method: immunoSEQ multiplex PCR; TCRdb's copy keeps in-frame clones and lacks some. In the table there are 100,000 to 150,000 clones, approximately 83% of which are singletons. Sequenced sample: peripheral blood. The receptors shown here come from a man aged 55 to 70 with acute or convalescent COVID-19. Each CDR3 is given with its conserved first and last residue. The D gene is left open where the match is weak. Expanded clones are given a class, and other clones once, few, many or no size at all.

D gene: TRBD1
V gene: TRBV5-1
clone size: .
J gene: TRBJ1-5
CDR3 DNA: TGCGCCAGCAGCTTGGGGGGACAGGGCTATCAGCCCCAGCATTTT
CDR3 protein: CASSLGGQGYQPQHF

D gene: .
V gene: TRBV12-2
clone size: .
J gene: TRBJ2-5
CDR3 DNA: TGTGCAAGTCGCTTAGAGGCCCCGGGACAGGGGGGCCAAGAGACCCAGTACTTC
CDR3 protein: CASRLEAPGQGGQETQYF

D gene: TRBD1
V gene: TRBV5-1
clone size: .
J gene: TRBJ2-7
CDR3 DNA: TGCGCCAGCAGCTTGGCCTGGCAGGGGGACAACGAGCAGTACTTC
CDR3 protein: CASSLAWQGDNEQYF

D gene: .
V gene: TRBV2
clone size: .
J gene: TRBJ1-2
CDR3 DNA: TGTGCCAGCAGCCCAACGACTGCTAACTATGGCTACACCTTC
CDR3 protein: CASSPTTANYGYTF

D gene: .
V gene: TRBV5-4
clone size: .
J gene: TRBJ1-6
CDR3 DNA: TGTGCCAGCAGCTTGGCCACAGGGCGGAATTCACCCCTCCACTTT
CDR3 protein: CASSLATGRNSPLHF

D gene: TRBD2
V gene: TRBV2
clone size: few
J gene: TRBJ2-1
CDR3 DNA: TGTGCCAGCAGTCCTACCTTTAGCGGGAGGGCGCTGAATGAGCAGTTCTTC
CDR3 protein: CASSPTFSGRALNEQFF

D gene: TRBD2
V gene: TRBV4-2
clone size: .
J gene: TRBJ2-1
CDR3 DNA: TGTGCCAGCAGCCAACGCGGACTAGCGGGAGATAATGAGCAGTTCTTC
CDR3 protein: CASSQRGLAGDNEQFF

D gene: TRBD2
V gene: TRBV2
clone size: .
J gene: TRBJ2-5
CDR3 DNA: TGTGCCAGCAGTGAAGGTAGCGGGGGGTACCAAGAGACCCAGTACTTC
CDR3 protein: CASSEGSGGYQETQYF

D gene: TRBD2
V gene: TRBV27
clone size: .
J gene: TRBJ2-5
CDR3 DNA: TGTGCCAGCAGTCCCCTGGGACTAGCGGGAGTCAAGCCTGAGAGGACCCAGTACTTC
CDR3 protein: CASSPLGLAGVKPERTQYF

D gene: .
V gene: TRBV2
clone size: .
J gene: TRBJ1-5
CDR3 DNA: TGTGCCAGCAGTGTCCTGGGGGGGAGTAATCAGCCCCAGCATTTT
CDR3 protein: CASSVLGGSNQPQHF

D gene: TRBD1
V gene: TRBV10-3
clone size: .
J gene: TRBJ1-5
CDR3 DNA: TGTGCCATCAGTGAGGGGACAGGGATGCATCAGCCCCAGCATTTT
CDR3 protein: CAISEGTGMHQPQHF

D gene: TRBD1
V gene: TRBV7-9
clone size: many
J gene: TRBJ2-7
CDR3 DNA: TGTGCCAGCAGCTTAGTACGGACAGGGAGCTCCTACGAGCAGTACTTC
CDR3 protein: CASSLVRTGSSYEQYF

D gene: TRBD1
V gene: TRBV7-9
clone size: .
J gene: TRBJ1-6
CDR3 DNA: TGTGCCAGCAGCCCCCCGGGACAGCGAAATTCACCCCTCCACTTT
CDR3 protein: CASSPPGQRNSPLHF

D gene: .
V gene: TRBV5-6
clone size: .
J gene: TRBJ1-1
CDR3 DNA: TGTGCCAGCAGTGATTTGGGGAGCCTGAACACTGAAGCTTTCTTT
CDR3 protein: CASSDLGSLNTEAFF

D gene: .
V gene: TRBV7-3
clone size: .
J gene: TRBJ2-1
CDR3 DNA: TGTGCCAGCAGCTCCAACTCAGGGGACAATGAGCAGTTCTTC
CDR3 protein: CASSSNSGDNEQFF

D gene: .
V gene: TRBV6-5
clone size: .
J gene: TRBJ1-3
CDR3 DNA: TGTGCCAGCACTTCCTGGGCTGTCTCTGGAAACACCATATATTTT
CDR3 protein: CASTSWAVSGNTIYF

D gene: TRBD1
V gene: TRBV7-3
clone size: .
J gene: TRBJ1-1
CDR3 DNA: TGTGCCAGCAGCTCGGGACAGGGGACGGCTGAAGCTTTCTTT
CDR3 protein: CASSSGQGTAEAFF

D gene: TRBD1
V gene: TRBV4-1
clone size: .
J gene: TRBJ2-7
CDR3 DNA: TGCGCCAGCAGCCTACGACAGGGGGCGGGGGAGCAGTACTTC
CDR3 protein: CASSLRQGAGEQYF

D gene: .
V gene: TRBV3-1/TRBV3-2
clone size: once
J gene: TRBJ1-2
CDR3 DNA: TGTGCCAGCAGCCAAGAGGGAGCTGACGTCTATGGCTACACCTTC
CDR3 protein: CASSQEGADVYGYTF

D gene: .
V gene: TRBV28
clone size: .
J gene: TRBJ1-6
CDR3 DNA: TGTGCCAGCAGTTTAGAAACGAGGATAAGTAATTCACCCCTCCACTTT
CDR3 protein: CASSLETRISNSPLHF

D gene: TRBD1
V gene: TRBV7-2
clone size: .
J gene: TRBJ1-2
CDR3 DNA: TGTGCCAGCAGCCCGGGACAGGGGGGCTATGGCTACACCTTC
CDR3 protein: CASSPGQGGYGYTF

D gene: .
V gene: TRBV24-1
clone size: .
J gene: TRBJ2-7
CDR3 DNA: TGTGCCACCAGTGATCGTGTCGTAAACGAGCAGTACTTC
CDR3 protein: CATSDRVVNEQYF

D gene: .
V gene: TRBV12-3/TRBV12-4
clone size: .
J gene: TRBJ1-1
CDR3 DNA: TGTGCCAGCAGTTTTATGTTAGAAGCTTTCTTT
CDR3 protein: CASSFMLEAFF

D gene: TRBD2
V gene: TRBV7-2
clone size: .
J gene: TRBJ2-7
CDR3 DNA: TGTGCCAGCAGCGGCCGGTCCGGGACTAGCTACGAGCAGTACTTC
CDR3 protein: CASSGRSGTSYEQYF

D gene: .
V gene: TRBV7-9
clone size: .
J gene: TRBJ1-2
CDR3 DNA: TGTGCCAGCAGCCACGGACAGTTGTATGGCTACACCTTC
CDR3 protein: CASSHGQLYGYTF

D gene: .
V gene: TRBV28
clone size: .
J gene: TRBJ2-7
CDR3 DNA: TGTGCCAGCAGTCCCCGCCAGGGGTGGTCCTACGAGCAGTACTTC
CDR3 protein: CASSPRQGWSYEQYF